These T cell receptor beta chains were read from a single sample in a study of shared clonotypes between healthy human individuals. Method: immunoSEQ multiplex PCR; TCRdb's copy keeps in-frame clones and lacks some. The sample consists of approximately 1,500,000 clones, around 97% of them appearing once. Input material: naive CD4+ T cells sorted from blood. The receptors stem from a man younger than 45 in good health. The CDR3 runs from the conserved cysteine through the conserved F or W. The order of the fields is J gene, D gene, clone size, V gene, CDR3 DNA, CDR3 protein. A D gene is named only where the DNA matches it firmly. Clone size, where shown, is once, few, many, or a class for clones that have expanded.

TRBJ1-2 TRBD1 - TRBV18 TGTGCCAGCTCGACGGGACAGAACTATGGCTACACCTTC CASSTGQNYGYTF
TRBJ2-2 TRBD2 - TRBV5-1 TGCGCCAGCAGCACCGGGACTATGAACACCGGGGAGCTGTTTTTT CASSTGTMNTGELFF
TRBJ1-1 - - TRBV7-9 TGTGCCAGCAGCAAGCCGGGCTCATTCATGAACACTGAAGCTTTCTTT CASSKPGSFMNTEAFF
TRBJ1-1 TRBD1 - TRBV18 TGTGCCAGCTCACCACTTGGGACAGGGGAGGTGGGGAACACTGAAGCTTTCTTT CASSPLGTGEVGNTEAFF
TRBJ1-1 TRBD1 once TRBV5-4 TGTGCCAGCAGCCCGGGACAGGGGAACACTGAAGCTTTCTTT CASSPGQGNTEAFF
TRBJ2-1 TRBD2 - TRBV25-1 TGTGCCAGCAGTGAATGGGTAGGCGGGAGCGACAATGAGCAGTTCTTC CASSEWVGGSDNEQFF
TRBJ2-1 - - TRBV5-1 TGCGCCAGCAGCGTGGGACTGTACAATGAGCAGTTCTTC CASSVGLYNEQFF
TRBJ1-1 - - TRBV27 TGTGCCAGCAGTTTAATTGCCATCCTCGCAAACACTGAAGCTTTCTTT CASSLIAILANTEAFF
TRBJ2-1 TRBD1 - TRBV7-3 TGTGCCAGCAGCCCCCGGACAGGGGAGAAATACAATGAGCAGTTCTTC CASSPRTGEKYNEQFF
TRBJ2-6 - - TRBV5-1 TGCGCCAGCAGCTTGGACCCAAACTCTGGGGCCAACGTCCTGACTTTC CASSLDPNSGANVLTF
TRBJ2-7 TRBD1 - TRBV5-1 TGCGCCAGCAGCCCGGACAGGGTTACCTACGAGCAGTACTTC CASSPDRVTYEQYF
TRBJ2-7 - - TRBV10-3 TGTGCCATCAGTGACGGGACTTCCTCCTACGAGCAGTACTTC CAISDGTSSYEQYF
TRBJ1-2 TRBD1 - TRBV5-1 TGCGCCAGCAGCCCACTCGTCCCGGGACAGGGGGCCAGCTATGGCTACACCTTC CASSPLVPGQGASYGYTF
TRBJ1-1 - - TRBV6-6 TGTGCCAGCCGGGGCATTGAAGCTTTCTTT CASRGIEAFF
TRBJ2-2 - - TRBV18 TGTGCCAGCTCACCGTTAAGAGCCAGCGGGAACACCGGGGAGCTGTTTTTT CASSPLRASGNTGELFF
TRBJ2-7 - - TRBV12-5 TGTGCTAGTGGTTTGGCCCAGACAGAGTGGAAGGAGCAGTACTTC CASGLAQTEWKEQYF
TRBJ2-1 TRBD2 - TRBV15 TGTGCCACCAGCAGGCGGGGGGAGGGGAACAATGAGCAGTTCTTC CATSRRGEGNNEQFF
TRBJ2-1 TRBD2 once TRBV18 TGTGCCAGCTCCCCCCTAGCGGCATCGGGGTCCTACAATGAGCAGTTCTTC CASSPLAASGSYNEQFF
TRBJ2-5 TRBD2 once TRBV7-6 TGTGCCGCCTCAGCGGGAGGGTACCAAGAGACCCAGTACTTC CAASAGGYQETQYF
TRBJ1-2 - once TRBV5-1 TGCGCCAGCAGCTTGGGCGAAAACTATGGCTACACCTTC CASSLGENYGYTF
TRBJ2-2 - - TRBV7-9 TGTGCCAGCAGCTTAATCCGTGGCTACCCACCCGGGGAGCTGTTTTTT CASSLIRGYPPGELFF
TRBJ1-2 - - TRBV5-1 TGCGCCAGCAGCTTGGCCAATCCCAAGGGGACGGCTTGGACCTTC CASSLANPKGTAWTF
TRBJ2-2 - - TRBV7-2 TGTGCCAGCAACCCCGGGTTTGGAGGGGGGGCCGGGGAGCTGTTTTTT CASNPGFGGGAGELFF
TRBJ2-7 TRBD1 - TRBV7-2 TGTGCCAGCAGCTTAGTGGGGACAGGGGGCGTACAGTACTTC CASSLVGTGGVQYF
TRBJ1-1 - - TRBV19 TGTGCCAGTAGTATACGGGGCGGGAACACTGAAGCTTTCTTT CASSIRGGNTEAFF